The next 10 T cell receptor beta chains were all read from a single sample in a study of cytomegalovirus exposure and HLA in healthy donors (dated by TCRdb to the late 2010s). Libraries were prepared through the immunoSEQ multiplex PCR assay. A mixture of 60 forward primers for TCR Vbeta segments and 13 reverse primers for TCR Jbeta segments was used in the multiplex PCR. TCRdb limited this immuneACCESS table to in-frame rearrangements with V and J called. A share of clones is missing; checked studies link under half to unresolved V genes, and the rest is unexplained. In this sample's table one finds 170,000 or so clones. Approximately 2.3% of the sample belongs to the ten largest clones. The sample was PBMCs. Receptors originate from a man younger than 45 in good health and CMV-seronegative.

This chain's CDR3 is CASRGEGDQPQHF. In nucleotides, the CDR3 is TGCGCCAGCAGGGGGGAGGGCGATCAGCCCCAGCATTTT. The chain uses TRBV10-2 and TRBJ1-5, with D possibly being TRBD1 (5 bases). Trimming took 6 bases from V and 5 from J, leaving 11 bases between them. This CDR3 has 13 amino acids. CDR1 and CDR2 (germline): WSHSY, SAAADI.

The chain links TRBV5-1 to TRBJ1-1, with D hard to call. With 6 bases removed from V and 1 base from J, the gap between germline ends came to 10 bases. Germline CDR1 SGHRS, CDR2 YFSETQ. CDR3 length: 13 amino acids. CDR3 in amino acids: CASTLSGNTEAFF. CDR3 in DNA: TGCGCCAGCACCCTGTCGGGGAACACTGAAGCTTTCTTT.

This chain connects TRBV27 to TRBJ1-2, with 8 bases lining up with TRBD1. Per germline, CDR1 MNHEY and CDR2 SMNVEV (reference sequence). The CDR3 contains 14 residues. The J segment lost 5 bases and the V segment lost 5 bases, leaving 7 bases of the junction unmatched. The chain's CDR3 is CASSKDRAMYGYTF. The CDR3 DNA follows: TGTGCCAGCAGTAAGGACAGGGCCATGTATGGCTACACCTTC.

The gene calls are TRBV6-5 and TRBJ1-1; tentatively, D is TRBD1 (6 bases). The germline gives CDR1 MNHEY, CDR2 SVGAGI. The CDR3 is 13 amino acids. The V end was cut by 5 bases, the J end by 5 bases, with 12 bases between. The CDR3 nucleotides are TGTGCCAGCAGTCTTCGCACAGGGACTGAAGCTTTCTTT. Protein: CASSLRTGTEAFF.

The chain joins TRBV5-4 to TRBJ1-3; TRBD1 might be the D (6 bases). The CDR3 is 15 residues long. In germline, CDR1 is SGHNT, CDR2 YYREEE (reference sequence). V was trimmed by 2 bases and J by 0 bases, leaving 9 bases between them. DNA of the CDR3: TGTGCCAGCAGCTTACAGGGTCTCTCTGGAAACACCATATATTTT. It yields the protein CASSLQGLSGNTIYF.

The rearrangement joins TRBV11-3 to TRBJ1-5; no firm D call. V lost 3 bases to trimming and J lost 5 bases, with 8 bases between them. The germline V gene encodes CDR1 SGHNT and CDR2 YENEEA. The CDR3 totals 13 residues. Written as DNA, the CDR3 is TGTGCCAGCAGCTTGAGCGTCTATCAGCCCCAGCATTTT. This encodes CASSLSVYQPQHF. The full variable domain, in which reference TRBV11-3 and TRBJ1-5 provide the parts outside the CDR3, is EAGVVQSPRYKIIEKKQPVAFWCNPISGHNTLYWYLQNLGQGPELLIRYENEEAVDDSQLPKDRFSAERLKGVDSTLKIQPAELGDSAVYLCASSLSVYQPQHFGDGTRLSIL.

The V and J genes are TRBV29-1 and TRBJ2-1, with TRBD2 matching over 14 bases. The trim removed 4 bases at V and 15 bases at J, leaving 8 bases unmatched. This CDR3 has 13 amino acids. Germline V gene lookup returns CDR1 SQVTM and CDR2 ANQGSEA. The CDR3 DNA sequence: TGCAGCGTTGCGGGACTAGCGGGGGACGTGGGGTTCTTC. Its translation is CSVAGLAGDVGFF.

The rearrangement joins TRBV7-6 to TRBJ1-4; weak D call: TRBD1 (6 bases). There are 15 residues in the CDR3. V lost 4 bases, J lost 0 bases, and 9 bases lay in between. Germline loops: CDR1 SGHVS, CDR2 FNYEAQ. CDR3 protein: CASSSDRSTNEKLFF. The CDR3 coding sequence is TGTGCCAGCAGCTCGGACAGATCAACTAATGAAAAACTGTTTTTT.

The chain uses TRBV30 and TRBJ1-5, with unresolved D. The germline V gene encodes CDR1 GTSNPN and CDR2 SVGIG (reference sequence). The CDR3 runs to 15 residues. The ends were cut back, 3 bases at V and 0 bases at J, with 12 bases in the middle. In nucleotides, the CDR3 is TGTGCCTGGAGCGGATATGGGCCTAGCAATCAGCCCCAGCATTTT. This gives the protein CAWSGYGPSNQPQHF. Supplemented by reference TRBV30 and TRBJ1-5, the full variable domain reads SQTIHQWPATLVQPVGSPLSLECTVEGTSNPNLYWYRQAAGRGLQLLFYSVGIGQISSEVPQNLSASRPQDRQFILSSKKLLLSDSGFYLCAWSGYGPSNQPQHFGDGTRLSIL.

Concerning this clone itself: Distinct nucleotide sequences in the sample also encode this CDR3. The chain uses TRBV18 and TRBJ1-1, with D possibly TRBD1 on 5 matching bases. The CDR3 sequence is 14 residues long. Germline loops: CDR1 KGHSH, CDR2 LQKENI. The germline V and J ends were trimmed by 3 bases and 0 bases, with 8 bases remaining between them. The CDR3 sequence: CASSPTALNTEAFF. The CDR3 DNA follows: TGTGCCAGCTCACCGACAGCCCTGAACACTGAAGCTTTCTTT.